The 25 T cell receptor beta chains presented below share a single source sample, sequenced in a study of graft-versus-host responses after intestinal transplantation. Antigen specificity for these receptors is unknown. Sequencing was performed with immunoSEQ multiplex PCR; in TCRdb, only in-frame clones are kept and a portion is missing. The sample lists 50,000 to 55,000 clones, 89% occurring once. Source: unstimulated CD4+ T cells sorted from spleen or lymph node cells, taken before transplant. Receptor source: a human donor who was the organ donor for an intestinal transplant.

This sequence joins TRBV29-1 and TRBJ1-2; 7 nucleotides match TRBD1. Trimming cost V 1 base and J 0 bases; bases outside gene matches: 2. This CDR3 spans 14 amino acids. Germline assignment: CDR1 SQVTM and CDR2 ANQGSEA. In DNA, the CDR3 is TGCAGCGTTGAAGCCGGGACAGCTAACTATGGCTACACCTTC. Translating gives CSVEAGTANYGYTF. Combining the CDR3 with reference TRBV29-1 and TRBJ1-2 gives the whole variable domain SAVISQKPSRDICQRGTSLTIQCQVDSQVTMMFWYRQQPGQSLTLIATANQGSEATYESGFVIDKFPISRPNLTFSTLTVSNMSPEDSSIYLCSVEAGTANYGYTFGSGTRLTVV.

The gene calls are TRBV5-1 and TRBJ2-7; D remains ambiguous. V was trimmed by 2 bases and J by 1 base, leaving 7 bases between them. Germline V gives CDR1 SGHRS, CDR2 YFSETQ. The CDR3 runs to 13 residues. The CDR3 coding sequence is TGCGCCAGCAGCTTAATCTCTTCCTACGAGCAGTACTTC. This encodes CASSLISSYEQYF.

This sequence joins TRBV7-6 and TRBJ2-7, with D possibly being TRBD2 (5 bases). The V end was cut by 1 base, the J end by 3 bases, with 13 bases between. The CDR3 contains 15 residues. In germline, CDR1 is SGHVS, CDR2 FNYEAQ. Here the CDR3 DNA reads TGTGCCAGCAGCTTAGAGGAGGTCTCCGTCTACGAGCAGTACTTC. It is translated as CASSLEEVSVYEQYF.

J is TRBJ1-5 and V is TRBV5-8; D possibly corresponds to TRBD1 (5 bases). Per germline, CDR1 SGHTS and CDR2 YDEGEE. The ends were cut back, 0 bases at V and 4 bases at J, with 14 bases in the middle. This CDR3 region has 16 residues. The CDR3: CASSLDAGEGNQPQHF. CDR3 DNA sequence: TGTGCCAGCAGCTTGGATGCTGGGGAGGGGAATCAGCCCCAGCATTTT.

V is TRBV6-6 and J is TRBJ2-7; D possibly corresponds to TRBD2 (5 bases). Germline loops: CDR1 MNHNY, CDR2 SVGAGI (reference sequence). This CDR3 contains 14 residues. The ends were cut back, 6 bases at V and 2 bases at J, with 14 bases in the middle. The DNA for the CDR3 is TGTGCCAGCAGCTTGAGGGCGTCAACCTACGAGCAGTACTTC. Translating gives CASSLRASTYEQYF.

This chain connects TRBV18 to TRBJ1-2; the match to TRBD1 covers 9 bases. The CDR3 contains 14 residues. The V segment lost 2 bases and the J segment 4 bases; nucleotides outside the gene matches: 2. Looked up from germline, CDR1 is KGHSH and CDR2 is LQKENI. The CDR3 is CASSPGQGLYGYTF. The CDR3 DNA sequence: TGTGCCAGCTCACCAGGACAGGGGCTCTATGGCTACACCTTC.

The chain has TRBV14 and TRBJ2-1; perhaps TRBD2 as D (5 bases). Germline values: CDR1 SGHDN, CDR2 FVKESK. V was clipped by 6 bases and J by 0 bases, with 6 bases between them. The CDR3 runs to 13 residues. DNA for the CDR3: TGTGCCAGCAGTCGGGACTCCTACAATGAGCAGTTCTTC. It translates to CASSRDSYNEQFF.

The chain couples TRBV28 to TRBJ2-2; D is unresolved. V was trimmed by 3 bases and J by 2 bases, leaving 13 bases between them. CDR3 length: 16 amino acids. Per germline, CDR1 MDHEN and CDR2 SYDVKM. CDR3 bases: TGTGCCAGCAGTTTCGGAGACGCCTTCAACACCGGGGAGCTGTTTTTT. The encoded protein is CASSFGDAFNTGELFF. The whole variable domain, filled in from reference TRBV28 and TRBJ2-2, reads DVKVTQSSRYLVKRTGEKVFLECVQDMDHENMFWYRQDPGLGLRLIYFSYDVKMKEKGDIPEGYSVSREKKERFSLILESASTNQTSMYLCASSFGDAFNTGELFFGEGSRLTVL.

Details on this clone: One end of the junction is discordant with germline, which a read error may explain. Other DNA sequences within the sample encode an identical CDR3. The chain couples TRBV19 to TRBJ2-7; 7 bases are a match to TRBD2. The CDR3 has 14 residues. Germline assignment: CDR1 LNHDA and CDR2 SQIVND (reference sequence). The CDR3 DNA sequence: TGTGCCAGTAGCGAGCGGGATCCGCCCTATGAGCAGTACTTC. Protein sequence: CASSERDPPYEQYF.

The chain is built from TRBV6-4 and TRBJ2-1, with TRBD2 matching 10 bases. From germline, CDR1 is MRHNA and CDR2 SNTAGT. With V trimmed by 3 bases and J by 0 bases, 5 bases remained unmatched. The CDR3 totals 17 residues. The CDR3 region is CASSDRTSGRSYNEQFF. In DNA form, the CDR3 reads TGTGCCAGCAGTGATCGGACTAGCGGACGCTCCTACAATGAGCAGTTCTTC.

This clone was seen a single time. This chain connects TRBV6-4 to TRBJ2-5, with 8 bases aligning to TRBD1. The DNA matches TRBJ2-7 better at its end, which makes the J call doubtful. Germline CDR1 MRHNA, CDR2 SNTAGT. The CDR3 loop spans 14 amino acids. CDR3 amino acids: CASSPGQGGYEQYF. The CDR3 DNA follows: TGTGCCAGCAGCCCAGGACAGGGTGGTTACGAGCAGTACTTC.

The chain links TRBV28 to TRBJ1-1; D call uncertain. The germline gives CDR1 MDHEN, CDR2 SYDVKM. Trimming cost V 5 bases and J 11 bases, with 18 bases left between them. The CDR3 totals 13 residues. CDR3 protein: CASSGARPGPAFF. In DNA, the CDR3 is TGTGCCAGCAGTGGTGCCCGACCGGGTCCGGCTTTCTTT.

The chain links TRBV5-5 to TRBJ1-2; TRBD1 is a possible D gene (6 bases). Trimming shortened V by 4 bases and J by 1 base, and 11 bases separated the two germline ends. CDR1 and CDR2 from the germline V gene are SGHKS and YYEKEE (reference sequence). The CDR3 runs 14 residues. The CDR3 bases are TGTGCCAGCAGCCCCGGGACACTTAACTATGGCTACACCTTC. Translating it yields CASSPGTLNYGYTF.

J is TRBJ2-1 and V is TRBV27; 7 bases line up with TRBD1. V lost 5 bases to trimming and J lost 6 bases; unmatched junction nucleotides: 7. The CDR3 is made up of 14 amino acids. CDR1 MNHEY and CDR2 SMNVEV come from the germline V gene (reference sequence). The CDR3 DNA sequence: TGTGCCAGCAGTGGATACACAGGGGCCAATGAGCAGTTCTTC. This translates into CASSGYTGANEQFF.

V gene TRBV29-1 combines with J gene TRBJ2-7; 8 positions match TRBD1. Per germline, CDR1 SQVTM and CDR2 ANQGSEA. Losses at the gene ends were 5 bases for V and 2 bases for J; bases not matched to a gene: 5. The CDR3 consists of 13 residues. The CDR3: CSVRGTGAYEQYF. In nucleotides, the CDR3 is TGCAGCGTTAGGGGGACAGGCGCCTACGAGCAGTACTTC.

V is TRBV6-4 and J is TRBJ1-2; TRBD1 is a possible D gene (5 bases). CDR3 size: 13 residues. Trimming cost V 5 bases and J 8 bases, with 15 bases left between them. In germline, CDR1 is MRHNA, CDR2 SNTAGT. DNA for the CDR3: TGTGCCAGCAGTTTAGACAGCTATGGCGGCTACACCTTC. Amino acid sequence: CASSLDSYGGYTF.

This chain uses TRBV19 with TRBJ1-1; 11 nucleotides agree with TRBD1. Germline V gene sequence: CDR1 LNHDA, CDR2 SQIVND (reference sequence). Trimming at V came to 5 bases and at J to 6 bases, leaving 8 bases not matched to a gene. CDR3 length: 15 amino acids. This CDR3 is CASSAGGQGGSEAFF. The CDR3 nucleotides read TGTGCCAGTAGTGCTGGGGGACAGGGGGGGTCTGAAGCTTTCTTT.

The chain couples TRBV10-2 to TRBJ2-7; D might be TRBD1 (5 bases). Germline CDR1 WSHSY, CDR2 SAAADI. The CDR3 runs to 14 residues. V shed 4 bases and J shed 4 bases, with 14 bases lying between them. The CDR3 nucleotides read TGCGCCAGCAGTGGGGGCCGCATCGATTACGAGCAGTACTTC. Residues: CASSGGRIDYEQYF.

V gene TRBV29-1 combines with J gene TRBJ2-5; D may be TRBD1 (5 bases). This CDR3 spans 11 amino acids. Trimming left V 2 bases short and J 4 bases short, with 5 bases between. The germline CDR1 and CDR2 sequences are SQVTM and ANQGSEA. The CDR3 is CSVEQGETQYF. The CDR3 nucleotides are TGCAGCGTTGAACAGGGAGAGACCCAGTACTTC. The full variable domain, with the rest looked up from reference TRBV29-1 and TRBJ2-5, is SAVISQKPSRDICQRGTSLTIQCQVDSQVTMMFWYRQQPGQSLTLIATANQGSEATYESGFVIDKFPISRPNLTFSTLTVSNMSPEDSSIYLCSVEQGETQYFGPGTRLLVL.

There are a few counts of this clone. The genes are TRBV14 and TRBJ2-1; 9 bases are a match to TRBD2. The V segment lost 3 bases and the J segment 7 bases; nucleotides outside the gene matches: 10. Germline V gene sequence: CDR1 SGHDN, CDR2 FVKESK. The length of the CDR3 is 16 residues. This CDR3 reads CASSQGNSGSGNEQFF. CDR3 sequence (DNA): TGTGCCAGCAGCCAGGGAAATAGCGGGAGTGGTAATGAGCAGTTCTTC.

The chain links TRBV19 to TRBJ2-7; the match to TRBD1 covers 7 bases. With V trimmed by 10 bases and J by 3 bases, 18 bases remained unmatched. Germline lookup yields CDR1 LNHDA and CDR2 SQIVND (reference sequence). The CDR3 is 16 amino acids. The CDR3 DNA is TGTGCCACCTCGACAGGGTTTCCACTTCTACGCTACGAGCAGTACTTC. Translation: CATSTGFPLLRYEQYF.

The genes are TRBV6-5 and TRBJ2-7; TRBD1 aligns across 11 bases. Looked up from germline, CDR1 is MNHEY and CDR2 is SVGAGI. The CDR3 has 15 amino acids. V was clipped by 5 bases and J by 0 bases; unmatched bases: 3. CDR3 protein: CASSAGTGGSYEQYF. CDR3 nucleotides: TGTGCCAGCAGTGCCGGGACAGGGGGCTCCTACGAGCAGTACTTC.

The V and J genes are TRBV5-1 and TRBJ2-7; the match to TRBD1 covers 11 bases. There are 14 residues in the CDR3. The V gene end was trimmed by 3 bases and the J gene end by 4 bases; junction bases not matched to a gene: 3. Germline CDR1 SGHRS, CDR2 YFSETQ. Here the CDR3 reads CASSSGTGGYEQYF. DNA for the CDR3: TGCGCCAGCAGCTCCGGGACAGGGGGATACGAGCAGTACTTC.

The sample holds one count of this clone. This sequence joins TRBV20-1 and TRBJ2-1; D not certain. V was shortened by 4 bases and J by 5 bases, with 6 bases between the two germline ends. The CDR3 has 11 residues. Germline V gives CDR1 DFQATT, CDR2 SNEGSKA (reference sequence). As DNA, the CDR3 is TGCAGTGCTATAGCCCACAATGAGCAGTTCTTC. The encoded protein is CSAIAHNEQFF.

This clone has just one count. For the CDR3, the DNA is TGCGCCAGCAGCTTGACAGGGGGAGAGACCCAGTACTTC. Translation: CASSLTGGETQYF. This chain links TRBV5-1 with TRBJ2-5, with 8 bases aligning to TRBD1. Trimming cost V 1 base and J 4 bases; bases outside gene matches: 0. This CDR3 contains 13 residues. Germline CDR1 reads SGHRS; CDR2 reads YFSETQ.